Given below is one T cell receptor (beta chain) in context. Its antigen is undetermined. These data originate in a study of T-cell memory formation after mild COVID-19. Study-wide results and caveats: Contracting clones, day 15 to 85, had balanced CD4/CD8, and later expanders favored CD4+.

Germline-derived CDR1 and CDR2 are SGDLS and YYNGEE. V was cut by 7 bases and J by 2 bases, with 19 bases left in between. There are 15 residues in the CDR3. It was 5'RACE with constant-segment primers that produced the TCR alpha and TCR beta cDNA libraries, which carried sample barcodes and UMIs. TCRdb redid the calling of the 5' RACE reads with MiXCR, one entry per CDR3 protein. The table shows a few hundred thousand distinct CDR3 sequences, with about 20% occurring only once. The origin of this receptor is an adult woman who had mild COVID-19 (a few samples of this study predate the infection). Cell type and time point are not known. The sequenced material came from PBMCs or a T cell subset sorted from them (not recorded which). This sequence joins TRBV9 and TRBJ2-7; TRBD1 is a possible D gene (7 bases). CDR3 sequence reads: CASGAGGGAAYEQYF. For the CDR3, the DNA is TGTGCCAGCGGCGCCGGAGGGGGCGCCGCCTACGAGCAGTACTTC. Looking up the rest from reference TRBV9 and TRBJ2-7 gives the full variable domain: DSGVTQTPKHLITATGQRVTLRCSPRSGDLSVYWYQQSLDQGLQFLIQYYNGEERAKGNILERFSAQQFPDLHSELNLSSLELGDSALYFCASGAGGGAAYEQYFGPGTRLTVT.